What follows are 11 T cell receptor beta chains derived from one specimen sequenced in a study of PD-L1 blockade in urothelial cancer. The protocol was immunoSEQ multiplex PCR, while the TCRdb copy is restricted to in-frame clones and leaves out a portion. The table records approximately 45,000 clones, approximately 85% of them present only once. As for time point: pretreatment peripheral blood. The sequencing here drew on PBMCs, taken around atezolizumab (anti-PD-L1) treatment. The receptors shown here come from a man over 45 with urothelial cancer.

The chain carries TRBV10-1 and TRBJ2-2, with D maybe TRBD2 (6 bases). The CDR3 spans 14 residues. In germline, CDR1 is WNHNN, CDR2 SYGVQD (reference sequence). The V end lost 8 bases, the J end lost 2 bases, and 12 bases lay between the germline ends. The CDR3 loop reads CASSGTLNTGELFF. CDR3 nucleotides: TGCGCCAGCTCGGGGACTCTAAACACCGGGGAGCTGTTTTTT.

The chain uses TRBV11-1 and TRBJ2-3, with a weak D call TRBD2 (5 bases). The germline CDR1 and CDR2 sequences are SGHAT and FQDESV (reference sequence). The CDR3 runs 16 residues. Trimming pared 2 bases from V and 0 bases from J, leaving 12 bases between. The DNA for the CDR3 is TGTGCCAGCAGCTTAATAGGAGGAACTAGCACAGATACGCAGTATTTT. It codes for CASSLIGGTSTDTQYF.

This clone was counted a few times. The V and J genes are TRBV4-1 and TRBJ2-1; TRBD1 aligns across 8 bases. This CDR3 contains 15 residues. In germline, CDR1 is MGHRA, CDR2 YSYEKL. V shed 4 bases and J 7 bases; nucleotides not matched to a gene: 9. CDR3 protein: CASSLDREVGNEQFF. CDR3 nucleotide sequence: TGCGCCAGCAGCCTGGACAGGGAGGTTGGGAATGAGCAGTTCTTC.

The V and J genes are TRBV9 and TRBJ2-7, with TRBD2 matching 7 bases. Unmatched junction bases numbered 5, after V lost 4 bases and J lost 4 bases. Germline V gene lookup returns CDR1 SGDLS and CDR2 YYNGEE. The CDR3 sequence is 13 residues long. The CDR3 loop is CASSPQGLYEQYV. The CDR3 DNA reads TGTGCCAGCAGCCCGCAGGGACTATACGAGCAGTACGTC.

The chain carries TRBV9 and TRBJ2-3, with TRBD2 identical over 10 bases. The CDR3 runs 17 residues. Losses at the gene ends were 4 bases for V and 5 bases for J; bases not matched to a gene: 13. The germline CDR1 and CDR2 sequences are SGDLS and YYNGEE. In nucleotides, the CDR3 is TGTGCCAGCAGCCCCGGGAGGTCTAGCGGGGGACAAGATACGCAGTATTTT. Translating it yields CASSPGRSSGGQDTQYF.

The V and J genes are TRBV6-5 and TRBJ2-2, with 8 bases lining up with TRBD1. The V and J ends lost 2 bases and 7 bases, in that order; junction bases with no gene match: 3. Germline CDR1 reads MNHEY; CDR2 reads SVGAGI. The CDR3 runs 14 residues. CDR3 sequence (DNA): TGTGCCAGCAGTTACCAGGGACAGGTCGGGGAGCTGTTTTTT. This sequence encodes CASSYQGQVGELFF.

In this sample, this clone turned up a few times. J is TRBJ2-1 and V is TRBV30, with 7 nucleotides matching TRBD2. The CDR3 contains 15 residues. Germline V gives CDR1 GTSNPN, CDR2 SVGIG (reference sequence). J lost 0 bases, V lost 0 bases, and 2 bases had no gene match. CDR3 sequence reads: CAWSVTGGSYNEQFF. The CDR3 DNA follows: TGTGCCTGGAGTGTAACGGGAGGCTCCTACAATGAGCAGTTCTTC.

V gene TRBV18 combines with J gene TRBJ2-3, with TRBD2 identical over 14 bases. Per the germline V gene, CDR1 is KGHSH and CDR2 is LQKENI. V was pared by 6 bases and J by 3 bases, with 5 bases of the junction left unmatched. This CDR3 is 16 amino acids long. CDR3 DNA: TGTGCCAGCTCGGCCGGGACTAGCGGGAGTACAGATACGCAGTATTTT. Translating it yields CASSAGTSGSTDTQYF. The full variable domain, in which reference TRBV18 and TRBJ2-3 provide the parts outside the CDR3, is NAGVMQNPRHLVRRRGQEARLRCSPMKGHSHVYWYRQLPEEGLKFMVYLQKENIIDESGMPKERFSAEFPKEGPSILRIQQVVRGDSAAYFCASSAGTSGSTDTQYFGPGTRLTVL.

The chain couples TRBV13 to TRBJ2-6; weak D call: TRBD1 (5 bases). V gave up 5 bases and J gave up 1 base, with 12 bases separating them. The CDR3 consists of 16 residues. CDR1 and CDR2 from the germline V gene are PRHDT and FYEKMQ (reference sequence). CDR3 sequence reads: CASSPRTPSGANVLTF. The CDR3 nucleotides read TGTGCCAGCAGCCCCCGGACACCGTCTGGGGCCAACGTCCTGACTTTC.

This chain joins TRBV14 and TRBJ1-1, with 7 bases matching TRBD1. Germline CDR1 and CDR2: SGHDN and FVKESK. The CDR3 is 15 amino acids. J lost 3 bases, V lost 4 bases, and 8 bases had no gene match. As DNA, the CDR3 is TGTGCCAGCAGCCCGAGAAGACAGGGAGACACTGAAGCTTTCTTT. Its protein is CASSPRRQGDTEAFF. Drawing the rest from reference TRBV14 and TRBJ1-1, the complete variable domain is EAGVTQFPSHSVIEKGQTVTLRCDPISGHDNLYWYRRVMGKEIKFLLHFVKESKQDESGMPNNRFLAERTGGTYSTLKVQPAELEDSGVYFCASSPRRQGDTEAFFGQGTRLTVV.

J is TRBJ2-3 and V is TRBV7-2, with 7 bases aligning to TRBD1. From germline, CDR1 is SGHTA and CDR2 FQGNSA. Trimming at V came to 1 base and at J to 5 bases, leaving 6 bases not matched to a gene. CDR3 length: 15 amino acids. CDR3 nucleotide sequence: TGTGCCAGCAGCTTAGGAGGGGGCGGTAGAGATACGCAGTATTTT. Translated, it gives CASSLGGGGRDTQYF.